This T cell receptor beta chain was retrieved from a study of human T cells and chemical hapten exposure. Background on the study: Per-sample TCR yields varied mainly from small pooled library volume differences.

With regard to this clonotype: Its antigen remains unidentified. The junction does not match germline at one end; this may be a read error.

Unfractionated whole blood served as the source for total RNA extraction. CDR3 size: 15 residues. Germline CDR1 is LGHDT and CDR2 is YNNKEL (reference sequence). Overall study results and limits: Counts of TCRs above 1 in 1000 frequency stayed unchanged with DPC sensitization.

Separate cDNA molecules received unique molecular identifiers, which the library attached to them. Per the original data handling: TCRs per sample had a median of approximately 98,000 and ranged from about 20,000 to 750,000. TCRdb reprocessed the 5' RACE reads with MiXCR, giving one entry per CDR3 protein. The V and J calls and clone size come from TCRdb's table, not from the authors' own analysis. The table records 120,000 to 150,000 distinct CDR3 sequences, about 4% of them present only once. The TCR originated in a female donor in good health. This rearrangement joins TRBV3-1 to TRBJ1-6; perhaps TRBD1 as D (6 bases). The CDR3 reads CASSPSPGTHNLLNF. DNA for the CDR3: TGTGCCAGCAGCCCTTCCCCCGGGACACACAACCTTCTCAACTTT. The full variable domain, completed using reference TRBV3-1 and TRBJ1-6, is DTAVSQTPKYLVTQMGNDKSIKCEQNLGHDTMYWYKQDSKKFLKIMFSYNNKELIINETVPNRFSPKSPDKAHLNLHINSLELGDSAVYFCASSPSPGTHNLLNFGNGTRLTVT.